The next 22 T cell receptor gamma chains were all read from a single sample in a study of gamma-delta T cells after stem cell transplantation. TCRdb reanalysed the RT-PCR reads with CATT. The table lists approximately 1,900 gamma-chain clones, 1.5% to 2% of them singletons, with 35% to 45% in the top ten. Source material: gamma-delta T cells. The origin of the receptors is a human donor. It is not recorded whose cells these are; they may come from a transplant donor.

By share of the sample, this clone is medium-sized. This may come from a read error, since a much larger clone is one base off. Other DNA sequences in the same sample also yield this CDR3. The rearrangement uses TRGV9 and TRGJP. Germline CDR1 reads GITISATS; CDR2 reads ISYDGTV (reference sequence). J gave up 5 bases and V 2 bases, and 3 bases lay outside the gene matches. There are 16 residues in the CDR3. The CDR3 DNA reads as TGTGCCTTGTGGGAGGGTAAAGAGTTGGGCAAAAAAATCAAGGTATTT. It specifies CALWEGKELGKKIKVF.

In its sample, this clone was seen a few times. A read error is possible here, since a much larger clone lies one base away. V usage is TRGV9 and J usage is TRGJ1 or TRGJ2. The CDR3 extends over 11 amino acids. V was clipped by 3 bases and J by 14 bases; unmatched bases: 10. The germline CDR1 and CDR2 sequences are GITISATS and ISYDGTV (reference sequence). CDR3 region: CALWERREELF. CDR3 DNA: TGTGCCTTGTGGGAGCGTCGGGAGGAACTCTTT.

As to this clone: TCRdb's entry gives the protein of a much larger clone, which mismatches this DNA's translation at residue 11, likely from a read error; the protein reported here is translated from the DNA. This chain uses TRGV9 with TRGJP. Germline CDR1 reads GITISATS; CDR2 reads ISYDGTV (reference sequence). The CDR3 runs 16 residues. CDR3 residues: CALWEVQKLGRKIKVF. In DNA, the CDR3 is TGTGCCTTGTGGGAGGTGCAGAAGTTGGGCAGAAAAATCAAGGTATTT.

By sample fraction, this clone is medium-sized. It is likely a read error: a sequence one base away is far more abundant. Other DNA sequences of this sample code for an identical CDR3. The V and J genes are TRGV2 and TRGJ1 or TRGJ2. Germline CDR1 is EGSNGY and CDR2 is YDSYNSKV. The CDR3 is 14 amino acids. CDR3 amino acids: CATWDGPMYYKKLF. The CDR3 bases are TGTGCCACTTGGGACGGGCCGATGTATTATAAGAAACTCTTT.

This clone is medium-sized by share. This same CDR3 is encoded by further DNA sequences in the sample. The chain uses TRGV9 and TRGJP. With 1 base clipped from V and 7 bases from J, the junction kept 4 bases outside the gene matches. This CDR3 contains 16 residues. CDR1 GITISATS and CDR2 ISYDGTV come from the germline V gene (reference sequence). The CDR3 coding sequence is TGTGCCTTGTGGGAGGTATGGGAGTTGGGCAAAAAAATCAAGGTATTT. This codes for CALWEVWELGKKIKVF.

By sample share, this clone is medium-sized. This chain connects TRGV4 to TRGJ1 or TRGJ2. Germline-derived CDR1 and CDR2 are EGSTGY and YDSYTSSV. This CDR3 comprises 16 residues. The trim removed 2 bases at V and 1 base at J, leaving 11 bases unmatched. The CDR3 DNA sequence: TGTGCCACCTGGGATGTTTACGGCCCAAATTATTATAAGAAACTCTTT. Protein sequence: CATWDVYGPNYYKKLF.

This clone occurred a few times. The chain combines TRGV3 with TRGJ1 or TRGJ2. Germline loops: CDR1 VTNTFY, CDR2 YDVSTARD (reference sequence). V was pared by 5 bases and J by 0 bases, with 7 bases of the junction left unmatched. The CDR3 covers 14 residues. The CDR3 here is CATWGSPNYYKKLF. Written as DNA, the CDR3 is TGTGCCACCTGGGGCAGCCCGAATTATTATAAGAAACTCTTT.

This clone is labeled as medium-sized. The rearrangement joins TRGV9 to TRGJ1 or TRGJ2. With V trimmed by 2 bases and J by 6 bases, 10 bases remained unmatched. Germline V CDR1 and CDR2: GITISATS, ISYDGTV (reference sequence). The CDR3 consists of 14 residues. The DNA of the CDR3 is TGTGCCTTGTGGGAGGCCGCGGAAGGTTATAAGAAACTCTTT. Translating gives CALWEAAEGYKKLF.

This clone is classed as medium-sized (0.01 to 0.1%). The chain has TRGV9 and TRGJP. V lost 0 bases to trimming and J lost 9 bases; unmatched junction nucleotides: 5. The CDR3 is 16 residues long. Germline V gene sequence: CDR1 GITISATS, CDR2 ISYDGTV (reference sequence). The CDR3 sequence: CALWEVRGLGKKIKVF. CDR3 nucleotide sequence: TGTGCCTTGTGGGAGGTGCGGGGGTTGGGCAAAAAAATCAAGGTATTT.

This clone was picked up a small number of times. A much larger clone differs by one base, so this may be a read error. The sample contains more than one DNA sequence encoding this CDR3. This chain joins TRGV2 and TRGJ1 or TRGJ2. Looked up from germline, CDR1 is EGSNGY and CDR2 is YDSYNSKV. The CDR3 spans 13 residues. The CDR3 reads CATWDGHYYKKLF. CDR3 bases: TGTGCTACCTGGGACGGGCATTATTATAAGAAACTCTTT.

This clone is labeled medium-sized (0.01 to 0.1%). This chain uses TRGV9 with TRGJ1 or TRGJ2. CDR1 GITISATS and CDR2 ISYDGTV come from the germline V gene (reference sequence). The CDR3 loop spans 11 amino acids. Trimming at V came to 0 bases and at J to 12 bases, leaving 5 bases not matched to a gene. The CDR3 DNA is TGTGCCTTGTGGGAGGTGCAAGTGAAACTCTTT. This encodes CALWEVQVKLF.

Sample share makes this clone medium-sized (0.01 to 0.1%). Other DNA sequences in this specimen translate into the identical CDR3. The chain is built from TRGV9 and TRGJP. Germline-derived CDR1 and CDR2 are GITISATS and ISYDGTV (reference sequence). CDR3 length: 16 residues. Germline trimming cut 5 bases from V and 4 bases from J; bases unmatched to any gene: 5. CDR3 loop: CALWGLQELGKKIKVF. The CDR3, as DNA: TGTGCCTTGTGGGGGCTTCAAGAGTTGGGCAAAAAAATCAAGGTATTT.

V is TRGV2 and J is TRGJ1 or TRGJ2. The V segment lost 3 bases and the J segment 8 bases; nucleotides outside the gene matches: 19. From germline, CDR1 is EGSNGY and CDR2 YDSYNSKV. The CDR3 consists of 16 residues. CDR3 sequence reads: CATWDRPRSVYDKKLF. The CDR3 bases are TGTGCCACCTGGGACAGGCCCCGATCGGTTTACGATAAGAAACTCTTT.

The chain uses TRGV9 and TRGJ1 or TRGJ2. CDR1 is GITISATS, CDR2 ISYDGTV, per germline (reference sequence). The CDR3 consists of 13 residues. V gave up 0 bases and J gave up 6 bases; unmatched junction bases: 5. The CDR3 reads CALWEVRSYKKLF. The CDR3 DNA is TGTGCCTTGTGGGAGGTGCGGTCTTATAAGAAACTCTTT.

A few counts support this clone. Other DNA sequences in this specimen translate into the identical CDR3. V and J are TRGV9 and TRGJP. Losses at the gene ends were 2 bases for V and 5 bases for J; bases not matched to a gene: 3. This CDR3 has 16 residues. The V gene's germline CDR1 is GITISATS and CDR2 ISYDGTV (reference sequence). CDR3 sequence (DNA): TGTGCCTTGTGGGAGGATAAAGAGTTGGGCAAAAAAATCAAGGTATTT. This sequence encodes CALWEDKELGKKIKVF.

By share of the sample, this clone is medium-sized. Being one base from a much bigger clone, this may be a read error. Other DNA sequences in this sample translate to the same CDR3. The J gene is TRGJP, the V gene TRGV9. V lost 1 base, J lost 6 bases, and 3 bases stayed unmatched. Germline loops: CDR1 GITISATS, CDR2 ISYDGTV (reference sequence). This CDR3 has 16 amino acids. The CDR3 nucleotides are TGTGCCTTGTGGGAGGTTACAGAGTTGGGCAAAAAAATCAAGGTATTT. Translated: CALWEVTELGKKIKVF.

This clone is labeled as medium-sized. Since a far larger clone is one base different, this is likely a read error. The chain carries TRGV3 and TRGJ1 or TRGJ2. CDR1 and CDR2 from the germline V gene are VTNTFY and YDVSTARD (reference sequence). Trimming took 3 bases from V and 4 from J; bases not matched to a gene: 12. The CDR3 has 15 residues. The CDR3 region is CATWDGQRLYYKKLF. The CDR3 DNA reads as TGTGCCACCTGGGACGGGCAGAGGTTATATTATAAGAAACTCTTT.

This clone was seen only a few times. This may stem from a read error, because a much larger clone lies one nucleotide away. At the DNA level, this CDR3 is encoded by other sequences in the same sample as well. The chain carries TRGV4 and TRGJ1 or TRGJ2. Germline V lookup: CDR1 EGSTGY, CDR2 YDSYTSSV. The CDR3 length is 14 residues. The CDR3 region has the DNA TGTGCCACCTGGGATGGACCTAATTATTATAAGAAACTCTTC. Translating gives CATWDGPNYYKKLF.

This clone showed up just a few times. One base separates it from a far larger clone, so it is likely a read error. Different DNA sequences within this sample yield the same CDR3. V and J are TRGV9 and TRGJ1 or TRGJ2. The CDR3 extends over 11 amino acids. Germline assignment: CDR1 GITISATS and CDR2 ISYDGTV (reference sequence). CDR3 sequence (DNA): TGTGCCTTGTGGCCTTATTATAAGAAACTCTTC. Translating it yields CALWPYYKKLF.

Relative to its sample, this clone is medium-sized. Other DNA sequences within the sample encode an identical CDR3. The V and J genes are TRGV9 and TRGJ1 or TRGJ2. V lost 3 bases to trimming and J lost 9 bases; unmatched junction nucleotides: 8. The CDR3 covers 12 residues. Looked up from germline, CDR1 is GITISATS and CDR2 is ISYDGTV (reference sequence). CDR3 loop: CALWEQFGKKLF. The CDR3 DNA reads TGTGCCTTGTGGGAGCAGTTCGGTAAGAAACTCTTT.

This clone was seen a handful of times. A far larger clone lies a single base away; this is likely a read error. The sample holds other DNA sequences that translate to the same CDR3. V is TRGV9 and J is TRGJP. This CDR3 is 16 amino acids long. CDR1 and CDR2 from the germline V gene are GITISATS and ISYDGTV (reference sequence). CDR3 sequence reads: CALWEVQELGKKIKVF. The CDR3, as DNA: TGTGCCTTGTGGGAGGTGCAAGAATTGGGCAAAAAAATCAAGGTATTT.

There are a few counts of this clone. Given a much more abundant clone one base away, this may be a read error. This sequence joins TRGV3 and TRGJP2. The germline CDR1 and CDR2 sequences are VTNTFY and YDVSTARD (reference sequence). The CDR3 runs to 10 residues. The CDR3 bases are TGTGCCACCTGGGATTGGATCGAGACGTTT. This encodes CATWDWIETF.